This T cell receptor beta chain stems from a study of human CD8 memory T cell subsets (dated by TCRdb to 2018 to 2020). Turning to the overall study: TCRbeta repertoires of stem-like (TSTEM), progenitor exhausted-like (TPEX) and effector memory CD8+ T cell subsets were compared to assess their clonal relationships. Five to seven donors each provided TSTEM, TPEX and effector memory subsets, from which TCRbeta repertoires were obtained.

A Human TCR Profiling Kit was used to prepare UMI-labeled 5' RACE TCRbeta libraries. Every TCRbeta library was prepared in parallel with an identical number of PCR cycles. As for the original processing: Each TCRbeta library contained between roughly 3,000 and 18,000 functional CDR3beta clonotypes. MIGEC 1.2.9 was used for UMI extraction and consensus assembly, with at least three reads per UMI being required. MiXCR 3.0.3 was used to extract the in-frame CDR3beta repertoires. Each sample was downsampled to 42,000 randomly selected UMIs before diversity metrics were computed in VDJtools 1.2.1. Repertoire overlap metrics D, R and F2 were calculated in VDJtools for the top 3,000 clones of each sample pair. Each CDR3 protein sequence appears as one entry after TCRdb reprocessed the reads, and no DNA is included. TCRdb's processing, not the authors' own work, is the source of the V and J calls. The sample's table covers 7,000 to 9,500 distinct CDR3 sequences. Jointly, the top ten make up roughly a quarter of the sample.

The study at large found these results: TSTEM and TPEX subsets showed similarly high normalized Shannon-Wiener diversity, whereas effector memory subsets were comparatively less diverse. Based on Chao1 estimates, TSTEM subsets appeared to have greater repertoire diversity than TPEX subsets, which may reflect a broader range of specificities. Clonotypes were shared with effector memory cells by both stem-like subsets, but only minimal overlap was found between TSTEM and TPEX repertoires, suggesting distinct antigen spectra. Only TCRbeta chains were sequenced, and repertoire comparisons were based on several donors, with testing performed by paired t-tests and Bonferroni correction.

CDR1 and CDR2, looked up from the germline V gene, are SNHLY and FYNNEI. The CDR3, cysteine through phenylalanine, is 13 amino acids long. No DNA was logged. Peripheral blood mononuclear cells were isolated from healthy donor buffy coats by density gradient separation. Negative magnetic separation using EasySep or MojoSort CD8+ T cell isolation kits was how the study enriched total CD8+ T cells. An RNeasy Mini Kit was used to extract total RNA from duplicate vials of 150,000 sorted CD8+ T cells per subset. PBMCs were used either fresh or after cryopreservation in fetal bovine serum containing around 10% DMSO. Fluorescence-activated cell sorting on a FACSAria III was used to sort the CD8+ T cell subsets to purity. Based on frequency, this clonotype is considered medium-sized (0.01 to 0.1%); no count was recorded. Its antigen has not been determined.

The source of this sequence is a human donor in good health. The source material was CD8+ T cells from PBMCs. This chain is built from TRBV2 and TRBJ2-7. Here the CDR3 is given as CASRAGFSYEQYF.